One TCR beta chain is described in this entry. V was clipped by 2 bases and J by 0 bases, with 13 bases between them. CDR3 length equals 16 residues. CDR1 GTSNPN and CDR2 SVGIG come from the germline V gene (reference sequence). This entry belongs to a study of blood T cell repertoires in COVID-19. The method was immunoSEQ multiplex PCR; TCRdb's version includes in-frame clones alone and lacks a portion of them. Of about 300,000 clones listed, more than 75% are singletons. The V gene is TRBV30, the J gene TRBJ1-4; D is possibly TRBD1 (6 bases). The TCR sequence derives from a man between 65 and 85 years old with acute or convalescent COVID-19. Material for sequencing was peripheral blood. CDR3 in amino acids: CAWSHPRTATNEKLFF. The CDR3 nucleotides are TGTGCCTGGAGTCATCCGAGGACAGCAACTAATGAAAAACTGTTTTTT.